This T cell receptor beta chain appears in the sequencing data of a study of blood T cell repertoires in COVID-19. Across the study: The cDNA or gDNA used as material had been derived from T cells, B-cell-depleted T cells, or PBMCs.

The CDR3 has 13 amino acids. Trimming removed 1 base from V and 5 bases from J, with 8 bases in between. Only in-frame clones appear in the TCRdb table, and some are missing; sequencing was by immunoSEQ multiplex PCR. The sample has 87,000 or so clones; around nine tenths are singletons. The chain employs TRBV12-3 or TRBV12-4 and TRBJ2-5; no clear D. This sequence originates from a man aged 35-49 years with acute or convalescent COVID-19. What was sequenced was peripheral blood. CDR3 bases: TGTGCCAGCAGTTTAGTGCGCTGGGAGACCCAGTACTTC. Translated: CASSLVRWETQYF.